The clone carrying this TCR beta chain showed up just a few times. The data were obtained in a study of early T cells in non-severe SARS-CoV-2 infection. TCRdb reprocessed the 5' RACE reads with MiXCR, giving one entry per CDR3 protein. Here the sample spans around 59,000 distinct CDR3 sequences, under 15% being singletons. V was trimmed by 3 bases and J by 7 bases, leaving 3 bases between them. CDR1 SQVTM and CDR2 ANQGSEA come from the germline V gene. The CDR3 contains 10 residues. Source material: whole blood. The chain employs TRBV29-1 and TRBJ2-2; D is undetermined. The receptor's source is an adult who was a healthcare worker with PCR-confirmed SARS-CoV-2 infection or an uninfected control (not recorded which). The CDR3 is CSVDIGELFF. The DNA of the CDR3 is TGCAGCGTTGACATCGGGGAGCTGTTTTTT.